The T cell receptor (beta chain) under discussion was sequenced for a study of OX40 agonist ivuxolimab in advanced cancers. The germline CDR1 and CDR2 sequences are LNHDA and SQIVND (reference sequence). The CDR3 has 15 residues. V was cut by 7 bases and J by 8 bases, with 20 bases left in between. Clones were sequenced by immunoSEQ multiplex PCR, and TCRdb holds only the in-frame ones, with some missing. This table has tens of thousands of clones, roughly 84% appearing once. The sequence was collected from an adult with an advanced solid tumor such as melanoma, head and neck, liver or kidney cancer. The input for sequencing was CD4+ or CD8+ T cells sorted from blood, taken in a trial of the OX40 agonist ivuxolimab. V and J are TRBV19 and TRBJ2-2, with D perhaps assigned TRBD1 or TRBD2 (5 bases each). Here the CDR3 reads CASIPRDGRGGELFF. The DNA for the CDR3 is TGTGCCAGTATTCCCAGGGACGGCCGGGGTGGGGAGCTGTTTTTT.